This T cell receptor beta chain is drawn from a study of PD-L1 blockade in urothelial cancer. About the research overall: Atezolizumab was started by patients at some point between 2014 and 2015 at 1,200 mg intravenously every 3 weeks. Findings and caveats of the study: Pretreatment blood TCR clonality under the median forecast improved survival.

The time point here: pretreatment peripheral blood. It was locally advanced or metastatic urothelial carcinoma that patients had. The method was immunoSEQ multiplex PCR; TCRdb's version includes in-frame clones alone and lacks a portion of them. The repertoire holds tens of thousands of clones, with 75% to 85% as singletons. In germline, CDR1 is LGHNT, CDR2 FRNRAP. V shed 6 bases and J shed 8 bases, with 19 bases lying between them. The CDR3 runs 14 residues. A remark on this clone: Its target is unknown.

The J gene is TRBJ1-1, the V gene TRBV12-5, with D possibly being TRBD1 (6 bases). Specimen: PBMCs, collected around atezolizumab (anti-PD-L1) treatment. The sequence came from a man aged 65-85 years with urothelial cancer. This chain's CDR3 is CASGKTSDRPEAFF. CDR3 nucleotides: TGTGCTAGTGGCAAAACTTCGGACAGACCGGAAGCTTTCTTT.